This TCR beta chain was obtained from a study of cytomegalovirus exposure and HLA in healthy donors (dated by TCRdb to about 2017). Study-level background: An earlier analysis of roughly 610 of the donors reported approximately 300 Gb of sequence data and 90 million to 120 million unique TCR beta sequences obtained from 180 million or so T cells. In addition to the first cohort of 500 to 850 subjects, a separate validation cohort of approximately 130 different subjects was used. The genetic ancestry cluster associated with self-reported Caucasian donors included 81% of the roughly 410 genotyped donors. Among about 360 genotyped donors of the cohort, an average of approximately 250,000 unique TCR beta nucleotide sequences were sequenced per donor, about a sixth of them non-productive. In an earlier analysis of 500 to 650 of the donors, high-throughput TCR beta sequencing was used to judge whether each TCR beta V gene segment behaved as functional or pseudogenic. Every discovery cohort repertoire had been produced on one sequencing platform. The later analysis used no new phenotypic data to find candidate immune exposures, relying instead on TCR beta sequences and their occurrence across donors. About 320 gigabases of sequencing data and around 87 million unique TCR sequences were included in an early release covering several hundred HLA-typed donors. Genome-wide SNP genotypes for about 65% of the 666 donors were used in a later genetic analysis, which treated that subset as a discovery cohort. To study patterns of TCR occurrence, a later analysis re-analyzed previously published TCR beta repertoires from 666 donors and added high-resolution HLA genotyping. Donor age, sex, ethnicity and CMV serostatus were compiled together with the repertoire data. HLA typing included class I and class II loci at four-digit resolution. Typing coverage differed by locus: A, B, C, DRB1 and DQB1 were typed in about 629-640 donors, DQA1 in 522, DPA1 in approximately 600, and DPB1 in roughly 470. The study aimed to test whether cataloging public T cell receptors could reveal signatures of past pathogen exposure. Roughly five DR-DQ haplotypes were handled as single units for association and clustering because linkage in the cohort was strong. The study used immunosequencing to profile the T cell repertoires of some 600 subjects and linked those repertoires to cytomegalovirus serostatus. The study combined high-throughput TCR immunosequencing, statistical association of individual TCRs with disease status, and machine learning to predict cytomegalovirus infection status. The research as a whole found: The 87-base-pair reads could not distinguish some IMGT-functional V segments, including TRBV6-2 and TRBV6-3, so those segments were excluded. In the study, about 150 TCR beta chains were listed as associated with cytomegalovirus. Most CMV-associated TCR beta chains appeared to be HLA-restricted in a later analysis, and the HLA associations seemed to be driven largely by CMV exposure. Only TCR beta chains were sequenced in this cohort, and the absence of alpha or paired-chain data limited detectable features. Across donors, most TCR sequences were observed very rarely, whereas some public TCRs were present in many individuals. Strong co-occurrence of HLA alleles, especially DR and DQ, made assigning TCR associations to individual alleles difficult. The earlier analysis of 587 of the donors excluded seventeen rarely observed V segments, including chromosome 9 orphons, because counts were too low. A later analysis found that HLA-associated TCR beta chains were more clonally expanded and had lower generation probabilities than equally common non-associated chains. According to a later analysis, TCR association rates differed among HLA loci, with DRB1 alleles showing the most associated TCRs and HLA-C alleles showing the fewest. An earlier analysis of approximately 530 of the donors showed that most TCR beta V segments appeared in productive rearrangements either about 87% or about 30% of the time, which broadly matched IMGT annotations. Several of the top co-occurrence clusters appeared to be linked to parvovirus B19, influenza, CMV and Epstein-Barr virus, according to a later analysis. Three of the identified cytomegalovirus-associated TCR beta chains were confirmed in vitro to be specific for cytomegalovirus antigens. Cytomegalovirus status was reported to be diagnosed by the classifier with high specificity and sensitivity in both the original and validation cohorts. Presence/absence analyses assumed roughly uniform sequencing depth across donors, an assumption that may not hold. According to a later genetic analysis, donors in an Asian-associated ancestry cluster had fewer N-insertions in productive TCRs than the approximately 650-donor mean. Specific HLA alleles were associated with roughly 16,000 TCR beta sequences at a false discovery rate of 0.05 in a later analysis. In a later genetic analysis, a missense DCLRE1C variant was associated with V-gene and J-gene trimming of TCR beta chains, and the association was replicated in an independent cohort. For the cohort, immune exposure information was limited to CMV serostatus. A further reported finding was that TCR beta sequences accurately predicted the HLA-A and HLA-B alleles for most subjects in the first cohort. A cluster of highly shared sequence variants was judged likely to be a technical artifact of the sequencing pipeline. HLA typing was unavailable for some donors at each locus, so association tests used only the typed subset. The authors suggested that the approach could potentially be generalized to other disease states and immunological phenotypes. Linkage disequilibrium might explain the correlated functional status among segregating V segments, but an unknown experimental factor could not be excluded.

The cohort consisted of 600 to 750 healthy bone marrow donors. All cohort members were sampled while nominally healthy, although unrecorded immune exposures were likely present. The donor was CMV seronegative and was included in the group of hundreds of seronegative cohort members. Every donor gave a peripheral blood sample, and the peripheral blood mononuclear cells from that sample were used for TCR beta sequencing. Genomic DNA was extracted from the blood cell samples with the Qiagen DNeasy Blood Extraction Kit. The library was generated by the immunoSEQ multiplex PCR assay. A mixture of 60 forward primers for TCR Vbeta segments and 13 reverse primers for TCR Jbeta segments was used in the multiplex PCR. Amplification of the CDR3 region of rearranged TCR beta genes was performed with a multiplex PCR assay on genomic DNA. The Illumina HiSeq System was used to sequence the amplified TCR beta libraries as 87-base-pair reads. In the source study's methods: A later analysis tallied tens of millions of unique TCR beta chains across the 700 or so repertoires, and about 10 million of those chains were shared by two or more donors. Raw reads were error-corrected and collapsed into unique sequences with a nearest-neighbor algorithm that merged closely related sequences to remove PCR and sequencing errors. Alignment of CDR3 sequences to IMGT reference sequences was used to assign V, D and J gene segments. For a sequence to be retained, a match of at least six nucleotides to both a V gene segment and a J gene segment was required. A rearrangement was called productive if the CDR3 had no stop codons and remained in frame with V and J, and every other rearrangement was called non-productive. CDR3 was defined according to IMGT convention as the region running from the second conserved V-encoded cysteine to the conserved J-encoded phenylalanine. Sequences without an unambiguous match to a single V gene segment were excluded from the earlier analysis of several hundred of the donors. An earlier analysis of approximately 590 of the donors called V segments functional above 56.7% productive rearrangements and segregating when the between-donor standard deviation exceeded 5%. A statistical classification framework was built to diagnose cytomegalovirus status from the catalog of TCR beta chain sequences. V and J gene assignment, in a later analysis, came from comparing TCR nucleotide sequences with IMGT/GENE-DB human TR gene sequences. A later analysis assigned CDR3 sequences and most-parsimonious VDJ recombination scenarios with the TCRdist pipeline. In a later analysis, every TCR beta chain was defined by the combination of its CDR3 amino acid sequence and its V-gene family, and reads without a unique V-gene family were dropped. In a later analysis, nearly 600 highly shared, low-generation-probability nucleotide sequences were removed to address suspected cross-contamination and a sequencing artifact. In a later analysis, a clonal expansion index for each public chain was calculated from normalized within-repertoire ranks of inferred template counts. In a later analysis, generation probabilities were computed with a VDJ recombination model fitted to out-of-frame rearrangements, and the resulting probabilities were checked against IGoR. A later analysis scored TCR-TCR, TCR-HLA and TCR-CMV co-occurrence with hypergeometric tests, applying a repertoire-size bias correction to TCR pairs. In a later analysis, false discovery rates were estimated by permuting HLA or CMV assignments 20 times. A later analysis grouped co-occurring TCRs with DBSCAN, adding TCRdist sequence similarity when clustering within HLA-allele-positive subsets. For co-occurrence clustering, repertoires with fewer than 30,000 or more than 120,000 public chains were excluded, along with four or five repertoires with anomalous nucleotide sharing. TCRdb took over this immuneACCESS table, retaining in-frame rearrangements with V and J assigned. Such tables are incomplete; in checked studies, under half of the missing clones stem from an unresolved V gene, and the remainder is unexplained. V, J and clone size are those of that table, while D and trimming were read from the DNA. The table for this sample lists 85,000 or so clones. Around 1.1% of the sample lies in the top ten.

A word on this clone: Its antigen has not been determined.

Sequences SGHAT (CDR1) and FQNNGV (CDR2) are obtained from the germline V gene. The CDR3 numbers 13 residues from cysteine through phenylalanine. CDR3 DNA is the only sequence kept; it has 39 bases, read in frame from the first base. V was cut back by 3 bases and J by 0 bases, leaving a gap of 6 bases between them. This receptor chain uses TRBV11-2 and TRBJ2-7, with TRBD1 perhaps the D gene, on 6 matching bases. The source of this sequence is a woman in her twenties or thirties in good health and CMV-seronegative. Sequencing was carried out using PBMCs. The CDR3 reads CASSLGHSYEQYF. The sequenced DNA: TGTGCCAGCAGCTTGGGACACTCCTACGAGCAGTACTTC.